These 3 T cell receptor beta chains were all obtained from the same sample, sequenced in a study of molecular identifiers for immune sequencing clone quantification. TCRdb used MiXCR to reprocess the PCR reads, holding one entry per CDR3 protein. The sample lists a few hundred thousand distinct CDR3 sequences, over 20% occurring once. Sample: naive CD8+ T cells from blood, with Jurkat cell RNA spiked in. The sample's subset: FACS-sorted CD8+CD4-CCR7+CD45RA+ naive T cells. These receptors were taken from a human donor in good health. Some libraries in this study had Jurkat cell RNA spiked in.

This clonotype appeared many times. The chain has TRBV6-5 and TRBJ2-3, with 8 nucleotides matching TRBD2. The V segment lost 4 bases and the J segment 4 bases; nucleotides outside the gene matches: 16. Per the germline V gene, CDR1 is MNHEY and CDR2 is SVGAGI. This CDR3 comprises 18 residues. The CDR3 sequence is CASSSVLQIAGRSDTQYF. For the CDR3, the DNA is TGTGCCAGCAGTTCCGTGCTCCAAATAGCGGGGAGGTCAGATACGCAGTATTTT.

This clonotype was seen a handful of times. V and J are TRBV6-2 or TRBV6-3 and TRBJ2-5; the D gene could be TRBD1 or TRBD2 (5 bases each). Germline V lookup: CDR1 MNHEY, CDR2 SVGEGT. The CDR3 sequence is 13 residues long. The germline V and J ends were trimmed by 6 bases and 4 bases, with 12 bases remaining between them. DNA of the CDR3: TGTGCCAGCAGCGAGGGACGGCGAGAGACCCAGTACTTC. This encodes CASSEGRRETQYF.

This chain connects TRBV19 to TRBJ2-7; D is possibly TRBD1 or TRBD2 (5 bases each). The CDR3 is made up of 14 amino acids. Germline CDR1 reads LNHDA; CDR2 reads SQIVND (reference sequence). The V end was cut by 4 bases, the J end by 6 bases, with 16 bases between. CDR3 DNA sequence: TGTGCCAGTAGTAACCGGGACGGAGCCTCCGAGCAGTACTTC. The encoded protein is CASSNRDGASEQYF.